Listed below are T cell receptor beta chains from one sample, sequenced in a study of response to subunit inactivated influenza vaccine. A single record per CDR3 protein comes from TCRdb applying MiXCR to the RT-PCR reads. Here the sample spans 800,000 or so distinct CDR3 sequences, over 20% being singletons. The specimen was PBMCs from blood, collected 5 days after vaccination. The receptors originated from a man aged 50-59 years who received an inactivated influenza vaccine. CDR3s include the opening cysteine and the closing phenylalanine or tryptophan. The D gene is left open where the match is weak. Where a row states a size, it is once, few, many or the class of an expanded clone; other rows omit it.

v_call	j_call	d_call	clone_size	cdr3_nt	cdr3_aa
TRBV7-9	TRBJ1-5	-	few	TGTGCCAGCAGCTTATATCAGGATCAGCCCCAGCATTTT	CASSLYQDQPQHF
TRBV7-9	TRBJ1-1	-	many	TGTGCCAGCAGCCCCCAGGGAGAGAACACTGAAGCTTTCTTT	CASSPQGENTEAFF
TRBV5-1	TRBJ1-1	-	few	TGCGCCAGCAGCTTGATAAGGGGGATGAACACTGAAGCTTTCTTT	CASSLIRGMNTEAFF
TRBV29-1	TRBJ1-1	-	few	TGCAGCGTTGAGATCCCCGGGCGGACTGAAGCTTTCTTT	CSVEIPGRTEAFF
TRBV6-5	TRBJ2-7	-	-	TGTGCCAGCAGTTACTCGAGGCTAGGTTATTACGAGCAGTACTTC	CASSYSRLGYYEQYF
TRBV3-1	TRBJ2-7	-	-	TGTGCCAGCAGCCAACAGGGTCAGTACGAGCAGTACTTC	CASSQQGQYEQYF
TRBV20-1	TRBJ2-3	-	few	TGCAGTGCTAGAGGAGGGGGGACTCGTATGGATACGCAGTATTTT	CSARGGGTRMDTQYF
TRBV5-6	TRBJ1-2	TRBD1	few	TGTGCCAGCAGCTACGGGACAGGGTTAAGGGGCTACACCTTC	CASSYGTGLRGYTF
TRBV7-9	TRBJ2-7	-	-	TGTGCCAGCAGCTTAGTATGGCGGCAGGTCTCCTACGAGCAGTACTTC	CASSLVWRQVSYEQYF
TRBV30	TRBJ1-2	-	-	TGTGCCTGGAGTGGACCCAGAGGGGGTTGGCAGCGTGGCTACACCTTC	CAWSGPRGGWQRGYTF
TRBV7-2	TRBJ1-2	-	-	TGTGCCAGCAGCTGGGACGGGACCCGGGATGGCTACACCTTC	CASSWDGTRDGYTF
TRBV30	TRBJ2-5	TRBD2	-	TGTGCCTGGGGCATATCAGGACTAGCGGGGATTGGAGAGACCCAGTACTTC	CAWGISGLAGIGETQYF
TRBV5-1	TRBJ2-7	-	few	TGCGCCAGCAGCCCCGCGGGGGCATCTGGCTACGAGCAGTACTTC	CASSPAGASGYEQYF
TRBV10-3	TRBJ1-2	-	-	TGTGCCACTACTCCGGGCTCTGGCAAGTTCTATGGCTACACCTTC	CATTPGSGKFYGYTF
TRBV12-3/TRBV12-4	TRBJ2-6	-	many	TGTGCCAGCAGGTCGACGGGCTCTGGGGCCAACGTCCTGACTTTC	CASRSTGSGANVLTF
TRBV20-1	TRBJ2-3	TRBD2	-	TGCAGTGCTAGAGCAGGGACTAGCGGGGGGGGTAAGAGCACAGATACGCAGTATTTT	CSARAGTSGGGKSTDTQYF
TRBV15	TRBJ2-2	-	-	TGTGCCACCAGCAGAGTGGTGGAATGGGGGATCGTCGCCGGGGAGCTGTTTTTT	CATSRVVEWGIVAGELFF
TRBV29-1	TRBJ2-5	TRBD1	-	TGCAGCGAGGGGGGGACAGGGAAAGAGACCCAGTACTTC	CSEGGTGKETQYF
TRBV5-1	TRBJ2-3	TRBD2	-	TGCGCCAGCAGCTTAGCTAGCGGGATCACAGATACGCAGTATTTT	CASSLASGITDTQYF
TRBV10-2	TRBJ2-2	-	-	TGCGCCAGCAGTGAGTCGTCGATCGCGGGCCGGGACACCGGGGAGCTGTTTTTT	CASSESSIAGRDTGELFF
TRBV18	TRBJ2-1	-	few	TGTGCCAGCTCACCCTCCAGGACAGTTATTGAGCAGTTCTTC	CASSPSRTVIEQFF
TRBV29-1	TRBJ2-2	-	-	TGCAGCGTGGCGGGTTCCAACACCGGGGAGCTGTTTTTT	CSVAGSNTGELFF
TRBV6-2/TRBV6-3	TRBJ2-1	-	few	TGTGCCAGCAGTTACTCCCCAGGGGTTCAGTTCTTC	CASSYSPGVQFF
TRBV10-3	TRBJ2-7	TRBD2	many	TGTGCCGCGGGACTAGCCGAGTTCCACGAGCAGTACTTC	CAAGLAEFHEQYF
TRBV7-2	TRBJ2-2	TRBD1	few	TGTGCCAGCAAAACTCAGGGGGTGGACACCGGGGAGCTGTTTTTT	CASKTQGVDTGELFF